The rows below give T cell receptor beta chains drawn from one sample of a study of cytomegalovirus exposure and HLA in healthy donors. Method: immunoSEQ multiplex PCR; TCRdb's copy keeps in-frame clones and lacks some. The table has 150,000 to 200,000 clones, about 81% seen once. The sample was PBMCs. These receptors were obtained from a woman aged 18 to 35 in good health and CMV-seropositive. The CDR3 runs from the conserved cysteine through the conserved F or W. D genes are given only for firm matches. Only part of the rows carry a size: once, few, many, or a class if the clone is expanded.

>TRBD1|TRBJ2-5|TRBV10-2|.
TGCGCCAGCAGAGCAGGGGGAGAGACCCAGTACTTC
CASRAGGETQYF
>.|TRBJ1-1|TRBV19|.
TGTGCCAGTACTGGACAGTCGATTGGCACTGAAGCTTTCTTT
CASTGQSIGTEAFF
>TRBD1|TRBJ1-2|TRBV19|.
TGTGCCAGTAGTATTGACAGGGGGCCGGTCACCTTC
CASSIDRGPVTF
>.|TRBJ1-4|TRBV5-6|.
TGTGCCAGCGGGTTTATGGCGGATGAAAAACTGTTTTTT
CASGFMADEKLFF
>TRBD1|TRBJ2-3|TRBV30|.
TGTGCCTGGAGTGTAACAGGGGACCTCGCAGATACGCAGTATTTT
CAWSVTGDLADTQYF
>TRBD1|TRBJ2-3|TRBV11-2|.
TGTGCCAGCAGTAAAAACGACAGGGCACATACGCAGTATTTT
CASSKNDRAHTQYF
>.|TRBJ2-5|TRBV30|.
TGTGCCTGGAGTCAATCGGACTGGAACCAAGAGACCCAGTACTTC
CAWSQSDWNQETQYF
>.|TRBJ1-1|TRBV11-3|once
TGTGCCAGCAGCTTATCTCTGAACACTGAAGCTTTCTTT
CASSLSLNTEAFF
>.|TRBJ1-1|TRBV27|.
TGTGCCAGCAGTCCCACCAGTTCGCCTGAAGCTTTCTTT
CASSPTSSPEAFF
>.|TRBJ1-4|TRBV6-5|.
TGTGCCAGCATGGAGTTGGTAGATGAAAAACTGTTTTTT
CASMELVDEKLFF
>TRBD2|TRBJ2-7|TRBV7-2|.
TGTGCCAGCAGCCCGGGACTAGCGGGGGACTACGAGCAGTACTTC
CASSPGLAGDYEQYF
>.|TRBJ1-5|TRBV5-1|.
TGCGCCAGCAGGTGGGGGGAGGGTCAGCCCCAGCATTTT
CASRWGEGQPQHF
>.|TRBJ1-2|TRBV28|.
TGTGCCAGCAGTCCGACAGGCAGTATCTATGGCTACACCTTC
CASSPTGSIYGYTF
>.|TRBJ1-3|TRBV27|.
TGTGCCAGCAGTTTCACGACAGGAGCTGGAAACACCATATATTTT
CASSFTTGAGNTIYF
>.|TRBJ2-3|TRBV6-5|.
TGTGCCAGCAGTGCCAGGGGGGCCAGCACAGATACGCAGTATTTT
CASSARGASTDTQYF
>.|TRBJ2-2|TRBV7-6|.
TGTGCCAGCAGCTTAGGGGGCTGGAACACCGGGGAGCTGTTTTTT
CASSLGGWNTGELFF
>.|TRBJ1-2|TRBV9|.
TGTGCCAGCAGCGTATACGGGGATGGCTACACCTTC
CASSVYGDGYTF
>.|TRBJ1-2|TRBV7-3|.
TGTGCCAGCAGCCCCCAGGCGGGAGCTATTGGCTACACCTTC
CASSPQAGAIGYTF
>TRBD1|TRBJ2-7|TRBV5-4|.
TGTGCCAGCAGCTCAGGGACAGGGGGGTTTTACGAGCAGTACTTC
CASSSGTGGFYEQYF
>TRBD1|TRBJ2-6|TRBV9|.
TGTGCCAGCAGCGCCGCGCCGGACAGGGGGCGTTGGACCTCTGGGGCCAACGTCCTGACTTTC
CASSAAPDRGRWTSGANVLTF
>.|TRBJ2-5|TRBV19|.
TGTGCCAGTAGTGGGGGGGGGCCGCCGGGGAAAGAGACCCAGTACTTC
CASSGGGPPGKETQYF
>.|TRBJ2-7|TRBV19|once
TGTGCCAGTAGTATATGGTACAGATCCTACGAGCAGTACTTC
CASSIWYRSYEQYF
>.|TRBJ1-5|TRBV5-4|.
TGTGCCAGCAGCTTATCTCCGGGGGACAATCAGCCCCAGCATTTT
CASSLSPGDNQPQHF
>.|TRBJ1-1|TRBV18|.
TGTGCCAGCTCGGAGGGCCGTAGCACTGAAGCTTTCTTT
CASSEGRSTEAFF
>.|TRBJ1-5|TRBV30|.
TGTGCCTGGGGAGGGGGGGGGAATCAGCCCCAGCATTTT
CAWGGGGNQPQHF
>.|TRBJ1-2|TRBV18|once
TGTGCCAGCTCACCACAAACAGGTTTGGATGGCTACACCTTC
CASSPQTGLDGYTF
>.|TRBJ1-6|TRBV19|.
TGTGCCAGTAGTCCCCGCGGGAGTGGGGGCGATAATTCACCCCTCCACTTT
CASSPRGSGGDNSPLHF
>TRBD1|TRBJ2-3|TRBV9|.
TGTGCCAGCAGCGCCCAGGGGGCGAGGGCAGATACGCAGTATTTT
CASSAQGARADTQYF
>.|TRBJ1-5|TRBV28|.
TGTGCCAGCAGTCAGGGGCGTGATCAGCCCCAGCATTTT
CASSQGRDQPQHF
>TRBD1|TRBJ2-3|TRBV5-1|.
TGCGCCAGCAGCCTCGGACAGGCCAGCACAGATACGCAGTATTTT
CASSLGQASTDTQYF
>.|TRBJ2-5|TRBV19|.
TGTGCCAGTAGTATTATCTTGGGTACAGAAGAGACCCAGTACTTC
CASSIILGTEETQYF
>.|TRBJ2-2|TRBV11-2|.
TGTGCCAGCAGCTTTATAGGGGGTGGAACCGGGGAGCTGTTTTTT
CASSFIGGGTGELFF
>TRBD2|TRBJ2-3|TRBV6-5|few
TGTGCCAGCAGTGGCTCTAGCGGGGGGCCAGATACGCAGTATTTT
CASSGSSGGPDTQYF
>.|TRBJ2-4|TRBV7-2|.
TGTGCCAGCAGCTTACTCGGGGGAGGCCAAAACATTCAGTACTTC
CASSLLGGGQNIQYF
>TRBD2|TRBJ2-1|TRBV19|.
TGTGCCAGTATGACTAGCGGAGAGCAGTTCTTC
CASMTSGEQFF
>TRBD2|TRBJ2-2|TRBV6-6|.
TGTGCCAGCATTTCTGGGGGGGCCGGGGAGCTGTTTTTT
CASISGGAGELFF
>TRBD1|TRBJ2-3|TRBV10-3|few
TGTGCCATCAGTGAGTTACCAGGGGGCGCAGGGCATCCGTATTTT
CAISELPGGAGHPYF
>TRBD2|TRBJ2-5|TRBV27|.
TGTGCCAGCCAAAGCGGGGGAAGGGAGACCCAGTACTTC
CASQSGGRETQYF
>.|TRBJ1-1|TRBV7-2|.
TGTGCCAACAGCTCAGACTTTACCCTCGGAACTGAAGCTTTCTTT
CANSSDFTLGTEAFF
>TRBD2|TRBJ2-1|TRBV5-1|.
TGCGCCAGCAGCTCACGGGGGGGTTATGATGAGCAGTTCTTC
CASSSRGGYDEQFF